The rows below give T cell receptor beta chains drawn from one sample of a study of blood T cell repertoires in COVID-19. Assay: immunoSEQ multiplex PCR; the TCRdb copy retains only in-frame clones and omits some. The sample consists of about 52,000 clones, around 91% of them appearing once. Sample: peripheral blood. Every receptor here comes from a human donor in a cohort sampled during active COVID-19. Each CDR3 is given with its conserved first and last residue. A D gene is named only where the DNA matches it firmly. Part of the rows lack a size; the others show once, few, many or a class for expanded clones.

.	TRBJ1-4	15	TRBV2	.	CASSEQERAGEKLFF	TGTGCCAGCAGTGAACAGGAAAGAGCGGGGGAAAAACTGTTTTTT
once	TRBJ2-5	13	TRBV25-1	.	CASSDPRAETQYF	TGTGCCAGCAGTGATCCCAGGGCAGAGACCCAGTACTTC
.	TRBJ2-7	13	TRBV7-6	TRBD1	CASSLEGQGYLSF	TGTGCCAGCAGCTTAGAGGGACAGGGATATCTAAGCTTC
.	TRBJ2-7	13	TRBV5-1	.	CASSLAGLYEQYF	TGCGCCAGCAGCTTAGCGGGCCTATACGAGCAGTACTTC
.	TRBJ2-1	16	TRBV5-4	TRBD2	CASSLGTSGVYNEQFF	TGTGCCAGCAGCTTGGGGACTAGCGGGGTATACAATGAGCAGTTCTTC
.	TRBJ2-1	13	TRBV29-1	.	CSVEEVVGNEQFF	TGCAGCGTTGAAGAAGTAGTTGGCAATGAGCAGTTCTTC
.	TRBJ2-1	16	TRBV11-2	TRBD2	CASSLGTSGRLDEQFF	TGTGCCAGCAGCTTAGGGACTAGCGGGAGGTTGGATGAGCAGTTCTTC
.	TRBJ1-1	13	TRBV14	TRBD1	CASSQVGGRGAFF	TGTGCCAGCAGCCAAGTAGGGGGCCGAGGAGCTTTCTTT
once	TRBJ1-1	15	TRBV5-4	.	CASSRQGSGGTEAFF	TGTGCCAGCAGCAGGCAGGGGTCGGGGGGGACTGAAGCTTTCTTT
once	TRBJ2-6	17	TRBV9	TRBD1	CASSGGTGSSGANVLTF	TGTGCCAGCAGCGGCGGGACAGGCAGCTCTGGGGCCAACGTCCTGACTTTC
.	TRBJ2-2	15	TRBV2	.	CASSEQRSNTGELFF	TGTGCCAGCAGTGAGCAGCGGAGCAACACCGGGGAGCTGTTTTTT
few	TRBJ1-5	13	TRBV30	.	CAWSVGSGQPQHF	TGTGCCTGGAGTGTAGGTTCGGGTCAGCCCCAGCATTTT
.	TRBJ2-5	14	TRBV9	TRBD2	CASSLQSGTETQYF	TGTGCCAGCAGCTTACAAAGCGGGACAGAGACCCAGTACTTC
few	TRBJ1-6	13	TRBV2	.	CASRGGEGSPLHF	TGTGCCAGCAGAGGAGGGGAAGGATCACCCCTCCACTTT
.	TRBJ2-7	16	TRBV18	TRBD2	CASSPLGAGGSYEQYF	TGTGCCAGCTCACCCCTCGGGGCGGGAGGATCCTACGAGCAGTACTTC
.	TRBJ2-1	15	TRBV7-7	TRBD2	CASSQGLADYNEQFF	TGTGCCAGCAGCCAAGGACTAGCGGACTACAATGAGCAGTTCTTC
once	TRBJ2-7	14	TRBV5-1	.	CASSLVPGAYEQYF	TGCGCCAGCAGCTTGGTGCCAGGGGCCTACGAGCAGTACTTC
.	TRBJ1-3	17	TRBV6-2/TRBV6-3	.	CASSYDGRGNSGNTIYF	TGTGCCAGCAGTTACGATGGCAGGGGCAACTCTGGAAACACCATATATTTT
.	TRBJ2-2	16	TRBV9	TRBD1	CASSPGTGMNTGELFF	TGTGCCAGCAGCCCAGGGACAGGGATGAACACCGGGGAGCTGTTTTTT
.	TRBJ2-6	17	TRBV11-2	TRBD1	CASSLVRGRAGANVLTF	TGTGCCAGCAGCTTAGTCAGGGGGCGGGCTGGGGCCAACGTCCTGACTTTC
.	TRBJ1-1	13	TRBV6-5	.	CASSTEAITEAFF	TGTGCCAGCAGCACCGAGGCGATAACTGAAGCTTTCTTT
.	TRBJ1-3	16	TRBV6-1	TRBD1	CASSVTGIGSGNTIYF	TGTGCCAGCAGTGTGACAGGGATCGGCTCTGGAAACACCATATATTTT
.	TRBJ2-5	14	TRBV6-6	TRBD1	CASSPETGVETQYF	TGTGCCAGCAGCCCCGAAACAGGGGTAGAGACCCAGTACTTC
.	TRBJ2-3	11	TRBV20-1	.	CSARIVSSQYF	TGCAGTGCTAGAATAGTGTCTTCGCAGTATTTT
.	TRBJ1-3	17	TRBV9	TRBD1	CASSAGQGPLSGNTIYF	TGTGCCAGCAGCGCCGGACAGGGACCTCTCTCTGGAAACACCATATATTTT
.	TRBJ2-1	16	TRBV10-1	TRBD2	CASSESGLAGANEQFF	TGCGCCAGCAGTGAGTCGGGGCTAGCGGGGGCCAATGAGCAGTTCTTC
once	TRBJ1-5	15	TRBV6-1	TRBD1	CASSEQGGSNQPQHF	TGTGCCAGCAGTGAACAGGGGGGCAGCAATCAGCCCCAGCATTTT
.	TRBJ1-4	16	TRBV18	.	CASSPLRTASDEKLFF	TGTGCCAGCTCTCCCTTAAGGACAGCTTCGGATGAAAAACTGTTTTTT
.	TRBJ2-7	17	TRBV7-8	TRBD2	CASSPHGLAGGTYEQYF	TGTGCCAGCAGCCCCCATGGGCTAGCGGGAGGAACCTACGAGCAGTACTTC
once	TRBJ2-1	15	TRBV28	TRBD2	CASSFLAGGNNEQFF	TGTGCCAGCAGTTTTCTAGCGGGAGGCAACAATGAGCAGTTCTTC
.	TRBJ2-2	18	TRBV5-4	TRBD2	CASSLKAGGPKNTGELFF	TGTGCCAGCAGCTTGAAGGCGGGAGGGCCGAAGAACACCGGGGAGCTGTTTTTT
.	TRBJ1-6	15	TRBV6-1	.	CASSEGGHYNSPLHF	TGTGCCAGCAGTGAGGGCGGACACTATAATTCACCCCTCCACTTT
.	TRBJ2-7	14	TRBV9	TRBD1	CASSPGDSSYEQYF	TGTGCCAGCAGCCCCGGGGACAGTTCCTACGAGCAGTACTTC
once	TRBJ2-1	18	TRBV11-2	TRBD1	CASSPDRIGIGFYNEQFF	TGTGCCAGCAGCCCGGACAGGATTGGGATAGGCTTTTACAATGAGCAGTTCTTC
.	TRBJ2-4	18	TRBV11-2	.	CASSSLRQSLGPKNIQYF	TGTGCCAGCAGCTCGCTCCGCCAGTCCCTTGGGCCCAAAAACATTCAGTACTTC
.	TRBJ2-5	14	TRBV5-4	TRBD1	CASSTGTGGETQYF	TGTGCCAGCAGCACCGGGACAGGGGGTGAGACCCAGTACTTC
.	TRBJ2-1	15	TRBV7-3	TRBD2	CASSPQGTSGNEQFF	TGTGCCAGCAGCCCCCAAGGGACTAGCGGGAATGAGCAGTTCTTC
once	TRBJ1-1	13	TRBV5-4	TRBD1	CASSIPDRVGAFF	TGTGCCAGCAGCATACCGGACAGGGTGGGAGCTTTCTTT
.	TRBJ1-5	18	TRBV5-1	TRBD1	CASSLNYNDRDSNQPQHF	TGCGCCAGCAGCTTAAACTATAACGACAGGGATAGCAATCAGCCCCAGCATTTT